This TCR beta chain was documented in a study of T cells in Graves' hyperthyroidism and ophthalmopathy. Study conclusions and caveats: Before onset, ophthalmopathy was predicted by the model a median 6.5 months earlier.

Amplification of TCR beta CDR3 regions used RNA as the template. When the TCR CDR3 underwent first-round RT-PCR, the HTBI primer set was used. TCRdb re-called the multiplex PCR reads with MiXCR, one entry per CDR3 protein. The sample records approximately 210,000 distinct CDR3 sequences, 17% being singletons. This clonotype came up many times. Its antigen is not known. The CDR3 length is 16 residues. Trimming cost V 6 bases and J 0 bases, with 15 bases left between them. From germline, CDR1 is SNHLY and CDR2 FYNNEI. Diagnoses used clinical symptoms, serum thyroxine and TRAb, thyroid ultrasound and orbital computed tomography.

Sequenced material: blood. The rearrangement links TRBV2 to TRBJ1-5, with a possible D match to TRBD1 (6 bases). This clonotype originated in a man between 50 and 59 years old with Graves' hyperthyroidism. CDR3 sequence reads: CASRRGTQASNQPQHF. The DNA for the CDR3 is TGTGCCAGCAGACGGGGGACACAGGCTAGCAATCAGCCCCAGCATTTT.